This entry describes one T cell receptor (beta chain). In the original analysis: Reference gene primer amplification in the assay estimated nucleated cell counts. TCRdb keeps only in-frame clones here, not all; method: immunoSEQ multiplex PCR. The V and J calls and clone size come from that table; D and trimming were worked out from the DNA. The sample yields 350,000 to 400,000 clones, less than 90% seen once. This sample was taken from a study of blood T cell repertoires in COVID-19. The germline V gene encodes CDR1 SGDLS and CDR2 YYNGEE. There are 16 residues in the CDR3. The junction had 9 bases not matched to a gene; V was cut back by 3 bases and J by 5 bases.

V and J are TRBV9 and TRBJ2-7, with 12 nucleotides matching TRBD1. The source is a woman aged 55-69 years with COVID-19, enrolled during active disease. Sequencing was performed on peripheral blood. The CDR3 region is CASSAHSGTGGDEQYF. The CDR3 DNA follows: TGTGCCAGCAGCGCCCATTCCGGGACAGGGGGCGACGAGCAGTACTTC.